This TCR beta chain was retrieved from a study of metastatic and nonmetastatic thyroid tumors (dated by TCRdb to 2020 to 2021). Broadly, across the study: For patients with malignant and with benign thyroid disease, the researchers compared repertoires between peripheral blood samples and tumor or nodule tissue samples. Study-level results and caveats: TCR beta diversity was reported as significantly higher in malignant tumors than in benign nodules, in both blood and tumor samples.

This clone showed up many times. Its antigen has not been determined. Base qualities are missing; no much larger clone stands one base away. Before undergoing thyroid surgery, none of the patients had been given any kind of treatment. Using T-cell receptor beta sequencing, the study looked back at clinical samples from patients collected from the early 2010s to the late 2010s. Receptors were amplified or captured by PCR. TCRdb shows the sequencer as Illumina HiSeq 4000. High-throughput sequencing was used to profile the TCR beta-chain CDR3 region of every patient. The paper's data handling went like this. The researchers built a classifier to tell apart papillary thyroid cancer patients with distant metastasis, based on CDR3 differences among clinicopathological groups. To measure repertoire diversity the researchers used the Shannon index, while the Morisita-Horn index served to gauge how similar the tumor and blood repertoires were. In-frame beta chains were kept once TCRdb had trimmed the public reads at Q25 with fastp and called clones with MiXCR. TCRdb's processing, not the study's, gives the V and J calls here. This sample has approximately 30,000 clones in its table, and approximately 15% of those were observed once. Jointly, the top ten make up under 8.5% of the sample.

The junction shows trimming of 0 bases on V and 7 bases on J, plus 8 bases between the germline ends. From cysteine to phenylalanine, the CDR3 is 13 amino acids long. The CDR3 DNA has 39 bases and is translated from base 1. Based on the germline V gene, the CDR1 and CDR2 sequences are SGHRS and YFSETQ. Material: blood. The sequence came from a female donor with papillary thyroid cancer or a benign thyroid nodule (not recorded which). Some clones in this sample may be carry-over from other donors' samples. The sequence links TRBV5-1 to TRBJ2-1, with the identity of the D gene unclear. The DNA sequence follows: TGCGCCAGCAGCTTGGACTTGCCGAATGAGCAGTTCTTC. This is translated as CASSLDLPNEQFF.